These 21 T cell receptor beta chains were sequenced from one sample in a study of shared clonotypes between healthy human individuals. Assay used: immunoSEQ multiplex PCR; TCRdb lists only in-frame clones, some missing. The data hold under 650,000 clones, with around 96% observed a single time. Sequenced: naive CD4+ T cells sorted from blood. Subset noted: CD45RA+ positively selected. All receptors derive from a woman aged 25 to 45 in good health.

CDR3 loop: CASSQVLKTSGRADEQFF. The DNA for the CDR3 is TGCGCCAGCAGCCAAGTGTTGAAGACTAGCGGGAGGGCCGATGAGCAGTTCTTC. The chain is built from TRBV4-1 and TRBJ2-1, with TRBD2 identical over 14 bases. V shed 1 base and J 8 bases; nucleotides not matched to a gene: 10. Germline CDR1 reads MGHRA; CDR2 reads YSYEKL. CDR3 length equals 18 residues.

The V and J genes are TRBV5-5 and TRBJ1-3, with TRBD1 as a possible D gene (6 bases). The V and J ends lost 1 base and 4 bases respectively, with 21 bases between them. Per germline, CDR1 SGHKS and CDR2 YYEKEE (reference sequence). This CDR3 is 18 amino acids long. The CDR3 is CASSLTGPANSLGNTIYF. In DNA form, the CDR3 reads TGTGCCAGCAGCTTGACAGGGCCCGCCAATTCGCTGGGAAACACCATATATTTT. Full variable domain (rest looked up from reference TRBV5-5 and TRBJ1-3): DAGVTQSPTHLIKTRGQQVTLRCSPISGHKSVSWYQQVLGQGPQFIFQYYEKEERGRGNFPDRFSARQFPNYSSELNVNALLLGDSALYLCASSLTGPANSLGNTIYFGEGSWLTVV.

The chain has TRBV9 and TRBJ2-5, with a weak D call TRBD2 (5 bases). The V gene's germline CDR1 is SGDLS and CDR2 YYNGEE. Trimming took 2 bases from V and 5 from J, leaving 13 bases between them. The CDR3 runs to 14 residues. As DNA, the CDR3 is TGTGCCAGCAGCGTCGGCGGGCTGGGGGAGACCCAGTACTTC. It encodes CASSVGGLGETQYF.

The CDR3: CASSFGGNPNYGYTF. In DNA form, the CDR3 reads TGCGCCAGCAGCTTTGGAGGGAATCCTAACTATGGCTACACCTTC. This chain connects TRBV5-1 to TRBJ1-2; no clear D gene. V was pared by 2 bases and J by 0 bases, with 11 bases between. The germline CDR1 and CDR2 sequences are SGHRS and YFSETQ. CDR3 length: 15 amino acids.

The V gene is TRBV28, the J gene TRBJ2-7; TRBD2 matches 9 bases. Per germline, CDR1 MDHEN and CDR2 SYDVKM. The CDR3 loop spans 17 amino acids. Trimming cost V 6 bases and J 5 bases; bases outside gene matches: 17. The CDR3 here is CASSHGTAGGLWHEQYF. The CDR3 nucleotides read TGTGCCAGCAGCCACGGTACGGCGGGAGGGCTATGGCACGAGCAGTACTTC.

J is TRBJ2-5 and V is TRBV6-5, with D unclear. Germline V gene sequence: CDR1 MNHEY, CDR2 SVGAGI. V was clipped by 0 bases and J by 1 base, with 12 bases between them. The CDR3 runs to 16 residues. CDR3 DNA: TGTGCCAGCAGTTACTCGCAGGCCACCCTCCAAGAGACCCAGTACTTC. It encodes CASSYSQATLQETQYF.

This clone has just one count. This chain joins TRBV7-2 and TRBJ2-7; D is tentatively TRBD1 or TRBD2 (6 bases each). The V gene's germline CDR1 is SGHTA and CDR2 FQGNSA. V was shortened by 1 base and J by 2 bases, with 15 bases between the two germline ends. The CDR3 is made up of 16 amino acids. The CDR3 sequence: CASSLGGAGTPYEQYF. The CDR3 nucleotides are TGTGCCAGCAGCTTAGGGGGGGCAGGAACCCCCTACGAGCAGTACTTC. The variable domain in full, with the rest retrieved from reference TRBV7-2 and TRBJ2-7, is GAGVSQSPSNKVTEKGKDVELRCDPISGHTALYWYRQSLGQGLEFLIYFQGNSAPDKSGLPSDRFSAERTGGSVSTLTIQRTQQEDSAVYLCASSLGGAGTPYEQYFGPGTRLTVT.

A single count supports this clone. The sample holds other DNA sequences that translate to the same CDR3. V usage is TRBV5-1 and J usage is TRBJ2-3; no clear D gene. CDR1 and CDR2 from the germline V gene are SGHRS and YFSETQ. Trimming removed 0 bases from V and 2 bases from J, with 7 bases in between. This CDR3 region has 14 residues. The CDR3 region is CASSLGSYTDTQYF. The CDR3 nucleotides read TGCGCCAGCAGCTTGGGATCCTACACAGATACGCAGTATTTT.

A word on this clone: Other DNA sequences in this sample translate to the same CDR3. The V and J genes are TRBV28 and TRBJ2-7; 7 bases map to TRBD1. The ends lost 6 bases at V and 1 base at J; junction bases unmatched: 3. Germline assignment: CDR1 MDHEN and CDR2 SYDVKM. The CDR3 loop spans 13 amino acids. CDR3 region: CASRPGQSYEQYF. CDR3 coding DNA: TGTGCCAGCAGACCGGGACAGTCCTACGAGCAGTACTTC. The full variable domain, with the rest looked up from reference TRBV28 and TRBJ2-7, is DVKVTQSSRYLVKRTGEKVFLECVQDMDHENMFWYRQDPGLGLRLIYFSYDVKMKEKGDIPEGYSVSREKKERFSLILESASTNQTSMYLCASRPGQSYEQYFGPGTRLTVT.

The J gene is TRBJ2-5, the V gene TRBV28; 7 positions agree with TRBD2. This CDR3 is 12 amino acids long. Looked up from germline, CDR1 is MDHEN and CDR2 is SYDVKM. J lost 4 bases, V lost 8 bases, and 4 bases had no gene match. The CDR3 DNA is TGTGCCAGCGGGGCGGGAGTAGAGACCCAGTACTTC. Translation: CASGAGVETQYF.

V gene TRBV11-2 combines with J gene TRBJ2-1; 8 bases map to TRBD1. V shed 5 bases and J 5 bases; nucleotides not matched to a gene: 20. The CDR3 extends over 19 amino acids. Germline CDR1 reads SGHAT; CDR2 reads FQNNGV. CDR3 loop: CASSKKRGQAGGLNNEQFF. For the CDR3, the DNA is TGTGCCAGCAGCAAAAAGAGGGGACAGGCCGGTGGCCTTAACAATGAGCAGTTCTTC.

The chain couples TRBV10-1 to TRBJ2-5; D is unclear. The germline V gene has CDR1 WNHNN and CDR2 SYGVQD (reference sequence). The V and J ends lost 0 bases and 7 bases respectively, with 18 bases between them. CDR3 length: 16 amino acids. CDR3 residues: CASSESPGTGIWTQYF. CDR3 coding DNA: TGCGCCAGCAGTGAGTCGCCAGGAACCGGTATCTGGACCCAGTACTTC.

The chain joins TRBV18 to TRBJ2-3, with TRBD2 matching over 7 bases. The CDR3 has 16 residues. Unmatched junction bases numbered 11, after V lost 6 bases and J lost 2 bases. Per germline, CDR1 KGHSH and CDR2 LQKENI. CDR3 loop: CASSSPSGTNTDTQYF. The CDR3 bases are TGTGCCAGCTCGTCCCCTAGCGGAACGAACACAGATACGCAGTATTTT. Based on the CDR3 plus reference TRBV18 and TRBJ2-3, the full variable domain is NAGVMQNPRHLVRRRGQEARLRCSPMKGHSHVYWYRQLPEEGLKFMVYLQKENIIDESGMPKERFSAEFPKEGPSILRIQQVVRGDSAAYFCASSSPSGTNTDTQYFGPGTRLTVL.

The rearrangement links TRBV4-2 to TRBJ2-7; no clear D gene. Germline assignment: CDR1 LGHNA and CDR2 YNFKEQ. The ends were cut back, 1 base at V and 2 bases at J, with 12 bases in the middle. The CDR3 length is 15 residues. The CDR3 reads CASSQVSGSTYEQYF. The CDR3 DNA reads TGTGCCAGCAGCCAAGTATCGGGCTCAACCTACGAGCAGTACTTC.

The chain has TRBV6-1 and TRBJ2-2, with 11 bases matching TRBD2. Per the germline V gene, CDR1 is MNHNS and CDR2 is SASEGT. With 10 bases clipped from V and 6 bases from J, the junction kept 10 bases outside the gene matches. The CDR3 is 15 amino acids. The CDR3 DNA is TGTGCCACTCATCCGAATAGCGGGAGGGCCGGGGAGCTGTTTTTT. Its translation: CATHPNSGRAGELFF.

The rearrangement uses TRBV6-5 and TRBJ1-1; D call uncertain. V lost 8 bases, J lost 4 bases, and 17 bases lay in between. The germline V gene has CDR1 MNHEY and CDR2 SVGAGI. This CDR3 contains 14 residues. The chain's CDR3 is CASSKREISTEAFF. In DNA form, the CDR3 reads TGTGCCAGCTCGAAAAGGGAGATAAGCACTGAAGCTTTCTTT.

This clone was found once. V gene TRBV15 combines with J gene TRBJ1-4; the D gene is possibly TRBD1 (5 bases). V lost 8 bases, J lost 7 bases, and 14 bases lay in between. Per germline, CDR1 LNHNV and CDR2 YYDKDF (reference sequence). The CDR3 runs to 13 residues. CDR3 amino acids: CATSRDQGEKLFF. CDR3 DNA sequence: TGTGCCACCTCCAGGGACCAGGGTGAAAAACTGTTTTTT.

The chain carries TRBV7-2 and TRBJ2-2; D is ambiguous. The CDR3 extends over 12 amino acids. The V end lost 0 bases, the J end lost 8 bases, and 4 bases lay between the germline ends. CDR1 is SGHTA and CDR2 is FQGNSA in the germline V gene. The CDR3 spells CASSLATGELFF. CDR3 nucleotide sequence: TGTGCCAGCAGCTTAGCGACGGGGGAGCTGTTTTTT.

In its sample, this clone was seen a few times. The chain carries TRBV28 and TRBJ1-2; D possibly corresponds to TRBD1 (5 bases). CDR3 size: 12 residues. Germline CDR1 MDHEN, CDR2 SYDVKM. V was trimmed by 5 bases and J by 3 bases, leaving 7 bases between them. The CDR3 here is CASSVTDYGYTF. CDR3 DNA: TGTGCCAGCAGTGTGACAGACTATGGCTACACCTTC.

The chain couples TRBV27 to TRBJ1-1; D is unclear. The V end was cut by 6 bases, the J end by 2 bases, with 10 bases between. Germline loops: CDR1 MNHEY, CDR2 SMNVEV (reference sequence). The CDR3 consists of 13 residues. For the CDR3, the DNA is TGTGCCAGCAGCGGAGGGAGAAACACTGAAGCTTTCTTT. Translated: CASSGGRNTEAFF.

V is TRBV5-1 and J is TRBJ2-1, with 15 positions matching TRBD2. J lost 10 bases, V lost 0 bases, and 8 bases had no gene match. The CDR3 is 17 residues long. Germline CDR1 and CDR2: SGHRS and YFSETQ. Here the CDR3 DNA reads TGCGCCAGCAGCTTGGGCGGGACTAGCGGGAGGCGTCAGGAGCAGTTCTTC. This gives the protein CASSLGGTSGRRQEQFF.